A selection of T cell receptor beta chains follows, all from one sample in a study of blood T cell repertoires in COVID-19. Measured with immunoSEQ multiplex PCR; TCRdb has only the in-frame clones, and not every one. The table includes roughly 400,000 clones, approximately 87% detected once. The sequenced sample consisted of PBMCs or T cells enriched from blood (not recorded which). Source of these receptors: a woman between 45 and 60 years old who had recovered from COVID-19. CDR3s include the opening cysteine and the closing phenylalanine or tryptophan. A D gene is named only where the DNA matches it firmly. Size is omitted from some rows. Given values are once, few, many or a class for expanded clones.

DNA: TGCGCCAGCAGCGAAACAGGGAATGAAAAACTGTTTTTT
CDR3: CASSETGNEKLFF
V: TRBV5-1
D: NA
J: TRBJ1-4
size: few

DNA: TGTGCCAGCAGTTACTCGAATCGGCAGGGGGGCACCTTC
CDR3: CASSYSNRQGGTF
V: TRBV6-5
D: TRBD1
J: TRBJ1-2
size: NA

DNA: TGTGCCAGCAGCACGGACAGTAATTCACCCCTCCACTTT
CDR3: CASSTDSNSPLHF
V: TRBV5-4
D: NA
J: TRBJ1-6
size: NA

DNA: TGTGCCAGCAGCTTAGTACTAGCGGGGGGCACAGATACGCAGTATTTT
CDR3: CASSLVLAGGTDTQYF
V: TRBV7-2
D: TRBD2
J: TRBJ2-3
size: once

DNA: TGTGCCTGGGACAGGTCTAACTATGGCTACACCTTC
CDR3: CAWDRSNYGYTF
V: TRBV30
D: NA
J: TRBJ1-2
size: NA

DNA: TGTGCCAGCAGCCCAGGGGCCGAGCAGTACTTC
CDR3: CASSPGAEQYF
V: TRBV3-1/TRBV3-2
D: NA
J: TRBJ2-7
size: NA

DNA: TGTGCCAGCAGCTCCAGGGGCTTAAATCAGCCCCAGCATTTT
CDR3: CASSSRGLNQPQHF
V: TRBV5-6
D: NA
J: TRBJ1-5
size: NA

DNA: TGCGCCAGTACGAGTCAAAAAGGGACACCTAACCGCTACACCTTC
CDR3: CASTSQKGTPNRYTF
V: TRBV4-3
D: NA
J: TRBJ1-2
size: NA

DNA: TGCAGCGTTAGGACAGCATATGGCTACACCTTC
CDR3: CSVRTAYGYTF
V: TRBV29-1
D: NA
J: TRBJ1-2
size: NA

DNA: TGTGCCAGCAGTCCAGGGGCCGGGGCAGGAAACACCATATATTTT
CDR3: CASSPGAGAGNTIYF
V: TRBV25-1
D: NA
J: TRBJ1-3
size: NA

DNA: TGTGCCAGCACCCGGGGGAGTTCCTACAATGAGCAGTTCTTC
CDR3: CASTRGSSYNEQFF
V: TRBV6-5
D: NA
J: TRBJ2-1
size: NA

DNA: TGTGCCAGCAGTAGCGGGGTATGGTACGAGCAGTACTTC
CDR3: CASSSGVWYEQYF
V: TRBV7-9
D: TRBD2
J: TRBJ2-7
size: NA

DNA: TGTGCCAGCAGCTTTGGGGGGAATTCTATCGGGGAGCTGTTTTTT
CDR3: CASSFGGNSIGELFF
V: TRBV5-5
D: NA
J: TRBJ2-2
size: NA

DNA: TGCGCCAGCAGCTTGGAGGCAGGCAGTATTTCACCCCTCCACTTT
CDR3: CASSLEAGSISPLHF
V: TRBV5-1
D: NA
J: TRBJ1-6
size: NA